The sequence of this T cell receptor beta chain was determined in a study of T cells in pancreatic ductal adenocarcinoma. Points from the study as a whole: Tumor samples had fewer productive templates and approximately 8-fold fewer unique clonotypes than blood.

Using immunoSEQ multiplex PCR, the repertoire was profiled, and TCRdb retains in-frame clones only, with some absent. The sample lists 16,000 or so clones; approximately 89% were seen once. CDR3 length: 15 amino acids. Germline CDR1 reads SGHRS; CDR2 reads YFSETQ. V lost 0 bases, J lost 8 bases, and 7 bases stayed unmatched. No neoadjuvant therapy was given to the selected pancreatic ductal adenocarcinoma patients before their surgery. A remark on this clone: Its antigen is not identified.

The chain employs TRBV5-1 and TRBJ1-4; 7 nucleotides line up with TRBD1. This TCR derives from a human donor with pancreatic ductal adenocarcinoma. The sequencing sample was made of PBMCs. The CDR3 spells CASSLATGWSEKLFF. In DNA, the CDR3 is TGCGCCAGCAGCTTGGCGACAGGGTGGAGCGAAAAACTGTTTTTT.